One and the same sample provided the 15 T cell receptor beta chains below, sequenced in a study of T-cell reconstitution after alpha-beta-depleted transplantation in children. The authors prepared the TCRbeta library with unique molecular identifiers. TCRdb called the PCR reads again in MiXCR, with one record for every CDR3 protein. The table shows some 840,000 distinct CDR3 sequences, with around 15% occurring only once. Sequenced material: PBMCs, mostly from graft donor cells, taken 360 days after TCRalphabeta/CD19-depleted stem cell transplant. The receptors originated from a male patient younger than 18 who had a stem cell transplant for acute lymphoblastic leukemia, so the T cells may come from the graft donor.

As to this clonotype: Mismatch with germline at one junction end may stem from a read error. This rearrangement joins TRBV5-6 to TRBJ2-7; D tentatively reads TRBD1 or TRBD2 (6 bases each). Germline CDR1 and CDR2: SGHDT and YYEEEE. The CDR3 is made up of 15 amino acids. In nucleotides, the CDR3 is TGTGCCAGCAGCTTGGAAGGAGGGGGGCACTACGAGCTGTACTTC. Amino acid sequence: CASSLEGGGHYELYF.

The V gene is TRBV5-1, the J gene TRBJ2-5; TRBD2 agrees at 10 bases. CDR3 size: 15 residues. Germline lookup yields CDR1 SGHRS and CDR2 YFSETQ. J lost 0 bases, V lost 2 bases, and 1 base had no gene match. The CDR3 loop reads CASSFGLADQETQYF. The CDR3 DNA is TGCGCCAGCAGCTTTGGACTAGCGGACCAAGAGACCCAGTACTTC.

CDR3 in amino acids: CASSSNPGTAPVEPLHF. The CDR3 DNA sequence: TGTGCCAGCAGCTCTAATCCCGGGACAGCCCCTGTGGAACCCCTCCACTTT. The rearrangement joins TRBV7-9 to TRBJ1-6; 7 bases match TRBD1. The CDR3 contains 17 residues. Trimming at V came to 4 bases and at J to 12 bases, leaving 18 bases not matched to a gene. The germline V gene has CDR1 SEHNR and CDR2 FQNEAQ (reference sequence).

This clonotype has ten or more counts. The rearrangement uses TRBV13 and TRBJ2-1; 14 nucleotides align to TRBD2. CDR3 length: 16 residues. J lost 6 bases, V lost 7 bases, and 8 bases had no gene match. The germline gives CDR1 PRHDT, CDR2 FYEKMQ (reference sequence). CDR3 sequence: CASKGLAGEWVNEQFF. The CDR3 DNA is TGTGCCAGCAAGGGACTAGCGGGAGAATGGGTCAATGAGCAGTTCTTC.

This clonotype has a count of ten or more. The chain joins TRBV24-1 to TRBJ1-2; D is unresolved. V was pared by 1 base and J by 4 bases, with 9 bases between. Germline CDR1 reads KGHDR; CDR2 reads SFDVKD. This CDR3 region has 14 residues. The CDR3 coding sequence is TGTGCCACCAGTGATTTCCGCAGGAGCTATGGCTACACCTTC. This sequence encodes CATSDFRRSYGYTF.

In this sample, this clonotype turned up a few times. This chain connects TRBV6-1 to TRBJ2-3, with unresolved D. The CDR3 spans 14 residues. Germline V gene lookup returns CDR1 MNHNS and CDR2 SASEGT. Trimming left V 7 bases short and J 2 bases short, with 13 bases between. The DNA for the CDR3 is TGTGCCAGCAACTTCGACACCTACACAGATACGCAGTATTTT. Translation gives CASNFDTYTDTQYF.

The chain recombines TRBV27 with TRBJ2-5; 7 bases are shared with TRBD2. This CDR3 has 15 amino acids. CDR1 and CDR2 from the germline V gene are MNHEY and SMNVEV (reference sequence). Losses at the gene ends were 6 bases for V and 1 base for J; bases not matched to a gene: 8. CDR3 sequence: CASRPLAELQETQYF. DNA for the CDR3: TGTGCCAGCAGGCCCCTAGCGGAGCTCCAAGAGACCCAGTACTTC.

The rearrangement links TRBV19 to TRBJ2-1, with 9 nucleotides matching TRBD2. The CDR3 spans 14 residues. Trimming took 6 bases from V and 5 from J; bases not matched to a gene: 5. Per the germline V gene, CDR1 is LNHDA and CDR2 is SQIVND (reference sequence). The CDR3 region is CASRWAGGDNEQFF. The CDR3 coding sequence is TGTGCCAGTAGATGGGCGGGAGGGGACAATGAGCAGTTCTTC.

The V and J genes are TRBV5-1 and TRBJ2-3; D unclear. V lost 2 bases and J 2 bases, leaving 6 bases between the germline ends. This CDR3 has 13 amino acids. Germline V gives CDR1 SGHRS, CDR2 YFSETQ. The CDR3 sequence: CASSFPDTDTQYF. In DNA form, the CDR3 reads TGCGCCAGCAGCTTTCCCGACACAGATACGCAGTATTTT.

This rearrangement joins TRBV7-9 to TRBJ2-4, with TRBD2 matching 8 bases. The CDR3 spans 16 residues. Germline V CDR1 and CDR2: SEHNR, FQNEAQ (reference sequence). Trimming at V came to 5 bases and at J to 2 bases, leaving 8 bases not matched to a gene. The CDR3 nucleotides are TGTGCCAGCAGCCCCGGGGGGGTTGTAACCAAAAACATTCAGTACTTC. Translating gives CASSPGGVVTKNIQYF.

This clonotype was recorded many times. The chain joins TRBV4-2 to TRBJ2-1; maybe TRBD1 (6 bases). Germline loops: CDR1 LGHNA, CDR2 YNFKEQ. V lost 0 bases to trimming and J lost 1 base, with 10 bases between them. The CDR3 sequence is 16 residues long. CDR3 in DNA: TGTGCCAGCAGCCAAGAAGTAGGGGGATCCTACAATGAGCAGTTCTTC. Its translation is CASSQEVGGSYNEQFF.

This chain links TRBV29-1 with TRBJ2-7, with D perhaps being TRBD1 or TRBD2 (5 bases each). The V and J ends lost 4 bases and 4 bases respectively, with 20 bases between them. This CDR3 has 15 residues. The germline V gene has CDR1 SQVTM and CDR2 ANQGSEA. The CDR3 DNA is TGCAGCGTTGTAAGACGGGACCGGCCGGGATACGAGCAGTACTTC. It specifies CSVVRRDRPGYEQYF.

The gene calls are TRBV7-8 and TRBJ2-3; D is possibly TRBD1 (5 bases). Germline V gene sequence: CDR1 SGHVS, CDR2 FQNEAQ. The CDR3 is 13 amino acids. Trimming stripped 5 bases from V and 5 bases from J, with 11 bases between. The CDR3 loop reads CASSRPGKDTQYF. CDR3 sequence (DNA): TGTGCCAGCAGCCGTCCAGGGAAAGATACGCAGTATTTT.

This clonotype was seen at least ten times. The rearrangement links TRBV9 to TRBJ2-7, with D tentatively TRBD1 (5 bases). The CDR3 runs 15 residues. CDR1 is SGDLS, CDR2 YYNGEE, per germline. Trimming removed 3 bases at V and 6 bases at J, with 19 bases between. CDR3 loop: CASSAGSRVTGEQYF. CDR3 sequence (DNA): TGTGCCAGCAGCGCCGGGTCCAGGGTAACCGGCGAGCAGTACTTC.

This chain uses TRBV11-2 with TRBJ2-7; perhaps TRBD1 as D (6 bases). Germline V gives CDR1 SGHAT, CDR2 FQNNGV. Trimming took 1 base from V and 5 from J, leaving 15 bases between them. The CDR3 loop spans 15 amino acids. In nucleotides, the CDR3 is TGTGCCAGCAGCTTAGCCCATAGGGGGTTTGACGAGCAGTACTTC. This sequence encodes CASSLAHRGFDEQYF.